This TCR beta chain was found in a study of blood T cell repertoires in COVID-19. Clinical history as reported by participants underpinned cohort assignment. Using immunoSEQ multiplex PCR, the repertoire was profiled, and TCRdb retains in-frame clones only, with some absent. The profile covers 150,000 to 200,000 clones, with 82% appearing a single time and approximately 9.9% taken by the ten largest. The sample holds one count of this clone. The sequence was collected from a man in his fifties who had recovered from COVID-19. Sequencing input: PBMCs or T cells enriched from blood (not recorded which).

The CDR3: CASSYGGGVQAGELFF. In DNA form, the CDR3 reads TGTGCCAGCAGTTATGGAGGTGGTGTACAAGCCGGGGAGCTGTTTTTT. This sequence joins TRBV6-2 or TRBV6-3 and TRBJ2-2, with TRBD2 as a possible D gene (5 bases). Per germline, CDR1 MNHEY and CDR2 SVGEGT. Trimming stripped 3 bases from V and 6 bases from J, with 17 bases between. This CDR3 is built from 16 residues.